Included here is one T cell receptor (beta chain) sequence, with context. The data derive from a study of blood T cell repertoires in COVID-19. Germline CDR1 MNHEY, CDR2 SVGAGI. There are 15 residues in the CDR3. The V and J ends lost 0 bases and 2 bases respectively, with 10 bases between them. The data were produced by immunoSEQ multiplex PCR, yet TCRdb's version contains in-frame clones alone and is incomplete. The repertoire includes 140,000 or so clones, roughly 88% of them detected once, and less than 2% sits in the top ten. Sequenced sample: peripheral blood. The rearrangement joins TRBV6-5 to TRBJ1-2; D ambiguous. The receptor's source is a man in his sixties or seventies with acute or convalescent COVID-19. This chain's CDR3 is CASSYSINRNYGYTF. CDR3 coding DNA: TGTGCCAGCAGTTACTCGATAAATCGGAACTATGGCTACACCTTC.